This T cell receptor beta chain was captured by sequencing in a study of OX40 agonist ivuxolimab in advanced cancers. Study outcomes and limitations: With doses of 0.1 to 3.0 mg/kg, CD4+ and CD8+ blood T cells had undergone clonal expansion by week 6.

As to this clone: Antigen unknown.

Trimming removed 3 bases at V and 4 bases at J, with 15 bases between. This CDR3 has 15 amino acids. CDR1 and CDR2 (germline): MDHEN, SYDVKM. Using immunoSEQ multiplex PCR, the repertoire was profiled, and TCRdb retains in-frame clones only, with some absent. The sample yields about 80,000 clones, around nine tenths seen once. The J gene is TRBJ1-2, the V gene TRBV28, with D tentatively TRBD1 (5 bases). The sequence came from an adult with an advanced solid tumor such as melanoma, head and neck, liver or kidney cancer. The specimen was CD4+ or CD8+ T cells sorted from blood, collected in a trial of the OX40 agonist ivuxolimab. The CDR3 here is CASSFSPDKTYGYTF. DNA of the CDR3: TGTGCCAGCAGTTTCTCCCCGGACAAAACCTATGGCTACACCTTC.